Each of the 29 T cell receptor beta chains below was sequenced from the same sample in a study of T-cell memory formation after mild COVID-19. TCRdb called the 5' RACE reads again in MiXCR, with one record for every CDR3 protein. The sample records approximately 570,000 distinct CDR3 sequences, roughly 18% being singletons. Sequenced: PBMCs or a T cell subset sorted from them (not recorded which). Receptors originate from an adult woman who had mild COVID-19 (a few samples of this study predate the infection). Cell type and time point are not known.

DNA of the CDR3: TGCGCCAGCAGCAGGGGACAGGGGGCGCCTACTGAAGCTTTCTTT. Protein product: CASSRGQGAPTEAFF. The chain combines TRBV5-1 with TRBJ1-1, with 12 positions matching TRBD1. With 4 bases clipped from V and 5 bases from J, the junction kept 6 bases outside the gene matches. CDR3 length: 15 residues. CDR1 SGHRS and CDR2 YFSETQ come from the germline V gene.

The sample holds one count of this clonotype. This chain joins TRBV6-1 and TRBJ2-5; 8 nucleotides match TRBD2. V trimming: 6 bases; J trimming: 5 bases; junction bases outside the gene matches: 14. In germline, CDR1 is MNHNS, CDR2 SASEGT. CDR3 size: 16 residues. Here the CDR3 DNA reads TGTGCCAGCAGGTTCCTCAACAGCGGGAGCGGGGAGACCCAGTACTTC. Its protein is CASRFLNSGSGETQYF.

The CDR3 loop is CAIMANNEQFF. In nucleotides, the CDR3 is TGTGCCATCATGGCCAACAATGAGCAGTTCTTC. The chain has TRBV10-3 and TRBJ2-1; D remains unclear. Germline V gene sequence: CDR1 ENHRY, CDR2 SYGVKD. V lost 7 bases to trimming and J lost 5 bases, with 6 bases between them. CDR3 length: 11 residues.

This clonotype was seen only a few times. The rearrangement joins TRBV4-2 to TRBJ1-5; D is undetermined. Trimming shortened V by 1 base and J by 9 bases, and 13 bases separated the two germline ends. This CDR3 has 14 residues. CDR1 is LGHNA and CDR2 is YNFKEQ in the germline V gene. The DNA for the CDR3 is TGTGCCAGCAGCCAAGCCACGGGGAGAGGGCCCCAGCATTTT. It yields the protein CASSQATGRGPQHF.

V usage is TRBV6-5 and J usage is TRBJ1-2; no reliable D call. The CDR3 runs to 14 residues. The germline gives CDR1 MNHEY, CDR2 SVGAGI. V gave up 0 bases and J gave up 0 bases, with 5 bases separating them. CDR3 in DNA: TGTGCCAGCAGTTACTCGTTGGCTAACTATGGCTACACCTTC. It encodes CASSYSLANYGYTF.

This clonotype was observed at least ten times. This chain links TRBV14 with TRBJ2-3, with D unresolved. Germline V gene lookup returns CDR1 SGHDN and CDR2 FVKESK. V gave up 5 bases and J gave up 8 bases, with 26 bases separating them. The CDR3 runs 17 residues. CDR3 loop: CASSSSRVAVDSGTQYF. The DNA of the CDR3 is TGTGCCAGCAGCTCGTCCCGGGTCGCGGTCGACTCTGGTACGCAGTATTTT.

The rearrangement uses TRBV7-2 and TRBJ2-7; 10 bases are a match to TRBD2. CDR3 length equals 16 residues. Per germline, CDR1 SGHTA and CDR2 FQGNSA. J gave up 0 bases and V 5 bases, and 7 bases lay outside the gene matches. The CDR3 region is CASSRGLAGDSYEQYF. The CDR3 DNA follows: TGTGCCAGCAGCCGGGGCCTAGCGGGGGACTCCTACGAGCAGTACTTC.

There are a few counts of this clonotype. The chain recombines TRBV2 with TRBJ2-7, with D perhaps TRBD1 (5 bases). The CDR3 totals 14 residues. The V gene's germline CDR1 is SNHLY and CDR2 FYNNEI. Trimming took 4 bases from V and 3 from J, leaving 13 bases between them. The CDR3 is CASSVGVINYEQYF. The CDR3 DNA reads TGTGCCAGCAGTGTAGGGGTGATTAACTACGAGCAGTACTTC. The whole variable domain, remainder taken from reference TRBV2 and TRBJ2-7, is EPEVTQTPSHQVTQMGQEVILRCVPISNHLYFYWYRQILGQKVEFLVSFYNNEISEKSEIFDDQFSVERPDGSNFTLKIRSTKLEDSAMYFCASSVGVINYEQYFGPGTRLTVT.

The V and J genes are TRBV18 and TRBJ2-7; D not certain. This CDR3 has 12 residues. CDR1 KGHSH and CDR2 LQKENI come from the germline V gene. With 3 bases removed from V and 6 bases from J, the gap between germline ends came to 9 bases. The DNA of the CDR3 is TGTGCCAGCTCACCCCCGAAATCCGAGCAGTACTTC. Amino acid sequence: CASSPPKSEQYF.

The CDR3 loop reads CASSQDGGPGRGYTF. CDR3 DNA: TGCGCCAGCAGCCAAGATGGGGGTCCCGGGAGGGGCTACACCTTC. The rearrangement links TRBV4-1 to TRBJ1-2; weak D call: TRBD1 (5 bases). Between the trimmed V and J ends, which lost 0 bases and 8 bases, there was a span of 16 bases. The germline V gene has CDR1 MGHRA and CDR2 YSYEKL. The CDR3 loop spans 15 amino acids.

In its sample, this clonotype was seen many times. J is TRBJ1-2 and V is TRBV6-2 or TRBV6-3, with D perhaps TRBD1 (5 bases). Trimming took 2 bases from V and 2 from J, leaving 6 bases between them. Germline V CDR1 and CDR2: MNHEY, SVGEGT. The CDR3 is 13 amino acids. The CDR3 loop reads CASSYRDNYGYTF. CDR3 coding DNA: TGTGCCAGCAGTTACCGGGACAACTATGGCTACACCTTC.

V gene TRBV9 combines with J gene TRBJ2-5; D gene uncertain. Germline CDR1 is SGDLS and CDR2 is YYNGEE. CDR3 length: 13 residues. V was shortened by 2 bases and J by 2 bases, with 7 bases between the two germline ends. The CDR3 spells CASSVAAQETQYF. The CDR3 nucleotides read TGTGCCAGCAGCGTCGCAGCGCAAGAGACCCAGTACTTC.

This clonotype was counted a few times. V is TRBV30 and J is TRBJ2-2; 8 nucleotides agree with TRBD1. In germline, CDR1 is GTSNPN, CDR2 SVGIG (reference sequence). CDR3 size: 13 residues. The V gene end was trimmed by 3 bases and the J gene end by 6 bases; junction bases not matched to a gene: 3. The CDR3 DNA follows: TGTGCCTGGAGGGACAGGGCCCCCGGGGAGCTGTTTTTT. Translated, it gives CAWRDRAPGELFF.

This clonotype was recorded a few times. The CDR3 reads CASSRDRVAFF. In DNA form, the CDR3 reads TGTGCCAGCAGCCGCGACAGGGTAGCTTTCTTT. The genes are TRBV12-3 or TRBV12-4 and TRBJ1-1; 7 bases fit TRBD1. CDR3 size: 11 residues. The trim removed 6 bases at V and 10 bases at J, leaving 5 bases unmatched.

The chain carries TRBV5-1 and TRBJ2-2; 7 bases match TRBD2. The CDR3 consists of 16 residues. CDR1 is SGHRS, CDR2 YFSETQ, per germline. The trim removed 7 bases at V and 0 bases at J, leaving 9 bases unmatched. This CDR3 reads CASCDTGGPNTGELFF. CDR3 coding DNA: TGCGCCAGCTGTGATACGGGGGGACCGAACACCGGGGAGCTGTTTTTT. Full variable domain (outside the CDR3, taken from reference TRBV5-1 and TRBJ2-2): KAGVTQTPRYLIKTRGQQVTLSCSPISGHRSVSWYQQTPGQGLQFLFEYFSETQRNKGNFPGRFSGRQFSNSRSEMNVSTLELGDSALYLCASCDTGGPNTGELFFGEGSRLTVL.

A few counts support this clonotype. The chain is built from TRBV29-1 and TRBJ1-2; D is perhaps TRBD1 (5 bases). From germline, CDR1 is SQVTM and CDR2 ANQGSEA. This CDR3 comprises 13 residues. Trimming left V 3 bases short and J 3 bases short, with 11 bases between. The CDR3 DNA reads as TGCAGCGTTGATGGGGCAGGGCACTATGGCTACACCTTC. This gives the protein CSVDGAGHYGYTF.

This clonotype has a handful of counts. The chain uses TRBV11-2 and TRBJ2-1; no reliable D call. Trimming shortened V by 0 bases and J by 10 bases, and 10 bases separated the two germline ends. Germline V lookup: CDR1 SGHAT, CDR2 FQNNGV. The CDR3 has 13 amino acids. Written as DNA, the CDR3 is TGTGCCAGCAGCTTAGATCTCGGCGGAGAGCAGTTCTTC. Translating gives CASSLDLGGEQFF.

In this sample, this clonotype turned up a few times. The chain links TRBV14 to TRBJ2-2; 13 bases agree with TRBD2. CDR1 SGHDN and CDR2 FVKESK come from the germline V gene. The CDR3 contains 18 residues. V lost 4 bases, J lost 4 bases, and 9 bases stayed unmatched. CDR3 coding DNA: TGTGCCAGCAGCCGAGGACTAGCGGGAGATCTTGGCACCGGGGAGCTGTTTTTT. The encoded protein is CASSRGLAGDLGTGELFF.

The sample holds a few counts of this clonotype. V gene TRBV19 combines with J gene TRBJ1-5, with D maybe TRBD1 (6 bases). This CDR3 comprises 15 residues. From germline, CDR1 is LNHDA and CDR2 SQIVND (reference sequence). Trimming removed 4 bases from V and 6 bases from J, with 16 bases in between. The CDR3 region has the DNA TGTGCCAGTAGTAATTCCGGGGGCTTGGGTCAGCCCCAGCATTTT. Protein: CASSNSGGLGQPQHF.

V and J are TRBV12-3 or TRBV12-4 and TRBJ2-2; D gene unclear. Deletions cut 6 bases from V and 6 bases from J, with 11 bases between. The CDR3 consists of 13 residues. The CDR3 sequence: CASRRRTAGELFF. CDR3 DNA sequence: TGTGCCAGCAGGAGGCGTACGGCCGGGGAGCTGTTTTTT.

This clonotype has a handful of counts. The chain recombines TRBV9 with TRBJ2-1; 10 nucleotides agree with TRBD1. CDR1 and CDR2 from the germline V gene are SGDLS and YYNGEE. This CDR3 is 14 amino acids long. V trimming: 5 bases; J trimming: 10 bases; junction bases outside the gene matches: 9. The CDR3 bases are TGTGCCAGCAGTGGACAGGGGGGACTATGGGAGCAGTTCTTC. This translates into CASSGQGGLWEQFF. Looking up the rest from reference TRBV9 and TRBJ2-1 gives the full variable domain: DSGVTQTPKHLITATGQRVTLRCSPRSGDLSVYWYQQSLDQGLQFLIQYYNGEERAKGNILERFSAQQFPDLHSELNLSSLELGDSALYFCASSGQGGLWEQFFGPGTRLTVL.

The chain carries TRBV27 and TRBJ1-4; TRBD1 is a possible D gene (6 bases). The germline gives CDR1 MNHEY, CDR2 SMNVEV (reference sequence). The CDR3 runs to 16 residues. Trimming left V 2 bases short and J 4 bases short, with 14 bases between. CDR3 sequence: CASSLRGTDYNEKLFF. The CDR3, as DNA: TGTGCCAGCAGTTTAAGGGGGACGGATTATAATGAAAAACTGTTTTTT. Variable domain in full (rest from reference TRBV27 and TRBJ1-4): EAQVTQNPRYLITVTGKKLTVTCSQNMNHEYMSWYRQDPGLGLRQIYYSMNVEVTDKGDVPEGYKVSRKEKRNFPLILESPSPNQTSLYFCASSLRGTDYNEKLFFGSGTQLSVL.

This clonotype was seen only once. This rearrangement joins TRBV6-5 to TRBJ2-2, with TRBD2 identical over 10 bases. The CDR3 runs 16 residues. Germline V lookup: CDR1 MNHEY, CDR2 SVGAGI. V dropped 6 bases and J dropped 3; count of bases not matched to a gene: 7. The CDR3 DNA reads TGTGCCAGCAGATTCCGACTAGCGGGCTACACCGGGGAGCTGTTTTTT. Translation gives CASRFRLAGYTGELFF.

This clonotype was counted at least ten times. DNA of the CDR3: TGCAGCGTGGCCCAGGACCCTTTCTACGAGCAGTACTTC. It translates to CSVAQDPFYEQYF. The J gene is TRBJ2-7, the V gene TRBV29-1, with no clear D. Between the trimmed V and J ends, which lost 6 bases and 3 bases, there was a span of 15 bases. The CDR3 covers 13 residues. CDR1 is SQVTM, CDR2 ANQGSEA, per germline.

This sequence joins TRBV20-1 and TRBJ2-3; 14 bases are a match to TRBD2. Trimming cost V 5 bases and J 4 bases; bases outside gene matches: 11. Germline values: CDR1 DFQATT, CDR2 SNEGSKA (reference sequence). The CDR3 length is 17 residues. CDR3 sequence reads: CSAGGLAGVVAADTQYF. In DNA, the CDR3 is TGCAGTGCTGGGGGACTAGCGGGAGTCGTTGCGGCAGATACGCAGTATTTT.

This clonotype was found a few times. The V and J genes are TRBV7-2 and TRBJ2-6; TRBD1 matches at 12 bases. The V gene's germline CDR1 is SGHTA and CDR2 FQGNSA. V dropped 5 bases and J dropped 7; count of bases not matched to a gene: 3. The CDR3 is 15 residues long. The CDR3 DNA reads as TGTGCCAGCAGCAAGGGACAGGGGGCAGCCAACGTCCTGACTTTC. It specifies CASSKGQGAANVLTF.

The gene calls are TRBV5-1 and TRBJ2-5; D possibly corresponds to TRBD1 (6 bases). The V gene's germline CDR1 is SGHRS and CDR2 YFSETQ. V lost 0 bases to trimming and J lost 3 bases, with 12 bases between them. CDR3 size: 15 residues. This CDR3 reads CASSLAVGAKETQYF. The CDR3 coding sequence is TGCGCCAGCAGCTTGGCGGTGGGGGCTAAAGAGACCCAGTACTTC.

This chain connects TRBV7-9 to TRBJ2-6, with D possibly being TRBD1 or TRBD2 (5 bases each). Trimming shortened V by 10 bases and J by 1 base, and 11 bases separated the two germline ends. CDR3 length: 14 residues. Germline loops: CDR1 SEHNR, CDR2 FQNEAQ (reference sequence). The CDR3 sequence is CATEGRSGANVLTF. CDR3 bases: TGTGCCACCGAGGGGAGATCTGGGGCCAACGTCCTGACTTTC. The full variable domain, completed using reference TRBV7-9 and TRBJ2-6, is DTGVSQNPRHKITKRGQNVTFRCDPISEHNRLYWYRQTLGQGPEFLTYFQNEAQLEKSRLLSDRFSAERPKGSFSTLEIQRTEQGDSAMYLCATEGRSGANVLTFGAGSRLTVL.

This chain links TRBV5-1 with TRBJ2-3; D gene uncertain. Per germline, CDR1 SGHRS and CDR2 YFSETQ. The CDR3 spans 13 residues. V was trimmed by 4 bases and J by 0 bases, leaving 6 bases between them. CDR3 DNA sequence: TGCGCCAGCAGCGCCCCTAGCACAGATACGCAGTATTTT. It codes for CASSAPSTDTQYF.